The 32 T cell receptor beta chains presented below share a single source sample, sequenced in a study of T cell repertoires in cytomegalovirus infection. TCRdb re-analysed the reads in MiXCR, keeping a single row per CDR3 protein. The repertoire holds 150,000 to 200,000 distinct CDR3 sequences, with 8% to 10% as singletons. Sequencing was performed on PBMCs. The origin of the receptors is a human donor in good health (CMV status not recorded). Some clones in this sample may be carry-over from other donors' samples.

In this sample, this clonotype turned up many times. CDR3 nucleotides: TGTGCCAGCAGCAGTACTAACTATGGCTACACCTTC. Residues: CASSSTNYGYTF. The V call is TRBV2, the J call TRBJ1-2, with D unresolved. Germline loops: CDR1 SNHLY, CDR2 FYNNEI. This CDR3 has 12 residues. V dropped 6 bases and J dropped 0 bases, with 5 bases sitting between them.

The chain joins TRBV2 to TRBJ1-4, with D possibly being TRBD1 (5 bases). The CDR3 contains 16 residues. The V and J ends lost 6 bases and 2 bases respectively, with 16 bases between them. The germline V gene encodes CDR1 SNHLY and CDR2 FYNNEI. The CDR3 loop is CASSPRVLGTNEKLFF. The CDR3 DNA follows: TGTGCCAGCAGCCCCAGGGTATTAGGGACTAATGAAAAACTGTTTTTT.

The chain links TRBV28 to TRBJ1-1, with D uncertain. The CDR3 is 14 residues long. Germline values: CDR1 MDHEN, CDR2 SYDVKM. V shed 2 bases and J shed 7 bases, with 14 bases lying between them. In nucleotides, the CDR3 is TGTGCCAGCAGTTTACCCGACTTGTGGGTTGAAGCTTTCTTT. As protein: CASSLPDLWVEAFF. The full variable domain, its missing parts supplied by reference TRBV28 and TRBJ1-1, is DVKVTQSSRYLVKRTGEKVFLECVQDMDHENMFWYRQDPGLGLRLIYFSYDVKMKEKGDIPEGYSVSREKKERFSLILESASTNQTSMYLCASSLPDLWVEAFFGQGTRLTVV.

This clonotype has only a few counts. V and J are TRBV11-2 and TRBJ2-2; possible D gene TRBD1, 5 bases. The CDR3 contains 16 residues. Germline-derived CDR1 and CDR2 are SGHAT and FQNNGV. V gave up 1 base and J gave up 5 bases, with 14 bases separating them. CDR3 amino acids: CASSLVVGVGTGELFF. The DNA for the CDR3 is TGTGCCAGCAGCTTAGTTGTAGGGGTTGGGACCGGGGAGCTGTTTTTT.

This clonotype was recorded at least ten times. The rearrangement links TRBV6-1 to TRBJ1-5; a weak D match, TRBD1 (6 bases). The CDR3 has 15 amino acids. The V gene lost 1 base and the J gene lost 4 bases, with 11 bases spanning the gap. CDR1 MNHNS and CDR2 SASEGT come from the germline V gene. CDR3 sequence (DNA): TGTGCCAGCAGTGAAGTGGGGACATATAATCAGCCCCAGCATTTT. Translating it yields CASSEVGTYNQPQHF.

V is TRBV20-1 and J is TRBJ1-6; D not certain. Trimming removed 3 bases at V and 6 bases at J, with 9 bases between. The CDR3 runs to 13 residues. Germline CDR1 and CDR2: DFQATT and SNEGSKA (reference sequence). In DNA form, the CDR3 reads TGCAGTGCTAGGGCTTTGGGTAATTCACCCCTCCACTTT. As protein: CSARALGNSPLHF.

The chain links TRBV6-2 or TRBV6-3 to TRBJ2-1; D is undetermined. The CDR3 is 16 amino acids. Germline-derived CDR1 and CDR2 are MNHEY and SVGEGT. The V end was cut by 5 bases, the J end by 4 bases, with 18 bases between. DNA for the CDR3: TGTGCCAGCAGTCCTCCCCCAGGATATGCATACAATGAGCAGTTCTTC. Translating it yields CASSPPPGYAYNEQFF.

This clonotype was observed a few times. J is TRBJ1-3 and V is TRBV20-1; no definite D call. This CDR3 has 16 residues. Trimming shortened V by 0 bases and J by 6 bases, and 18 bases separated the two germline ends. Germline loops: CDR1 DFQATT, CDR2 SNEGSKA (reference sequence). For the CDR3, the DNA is TGCAGTGCTAGAGATCGTTTGTCGGCGCGGGCAAACACCATATATTTT. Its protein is CSARDRLSARANTIYF.

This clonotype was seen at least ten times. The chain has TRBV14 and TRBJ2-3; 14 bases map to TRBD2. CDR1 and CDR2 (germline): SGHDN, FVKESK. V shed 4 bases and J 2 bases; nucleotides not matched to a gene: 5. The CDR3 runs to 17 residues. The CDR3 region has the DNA TGTGCCAGCAGCCCGGGGACTAGCGGGAGTCTCACAGATACGCAGTATTTT. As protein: CASSPGTSGSLTDTQYF.

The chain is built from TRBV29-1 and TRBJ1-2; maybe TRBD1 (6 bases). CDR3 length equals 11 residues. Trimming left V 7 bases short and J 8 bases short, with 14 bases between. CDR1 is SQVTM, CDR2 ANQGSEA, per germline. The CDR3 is CSGGGAWGYTF. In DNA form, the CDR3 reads TGCAGCGGCGGGGGGGCTTGGGGCTACACCTTC.

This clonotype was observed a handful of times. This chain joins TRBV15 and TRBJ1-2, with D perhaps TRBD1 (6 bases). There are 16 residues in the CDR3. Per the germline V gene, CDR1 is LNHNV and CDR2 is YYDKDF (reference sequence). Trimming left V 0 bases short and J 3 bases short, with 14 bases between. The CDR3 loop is CATSREGGGAHYGYTF. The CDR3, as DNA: TGTGCCACCAGCAGAGAAGGGGGGGGCGCGCACTATGGCTACACCTTC.

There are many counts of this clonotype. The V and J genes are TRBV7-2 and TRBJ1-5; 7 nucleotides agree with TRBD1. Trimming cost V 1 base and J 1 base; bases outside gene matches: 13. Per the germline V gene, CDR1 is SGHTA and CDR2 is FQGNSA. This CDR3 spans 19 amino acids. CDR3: CASSLVLWGIGGSNQPQHF. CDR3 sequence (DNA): TGTGCCAGCAGCTTAGTTCTCTGGGGGATAGGGGGCAGCAATCAGCCCCAGCATTTT.

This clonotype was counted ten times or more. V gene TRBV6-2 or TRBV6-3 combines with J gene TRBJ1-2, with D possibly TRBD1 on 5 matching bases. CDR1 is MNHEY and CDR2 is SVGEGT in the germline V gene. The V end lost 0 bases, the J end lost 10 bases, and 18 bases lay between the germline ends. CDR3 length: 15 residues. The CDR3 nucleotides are TGTGCCAGCAGTTACTCGAGGGGCTCTCAGGACGACTACACCTTC. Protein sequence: CASSYSRGSQDDYTF.

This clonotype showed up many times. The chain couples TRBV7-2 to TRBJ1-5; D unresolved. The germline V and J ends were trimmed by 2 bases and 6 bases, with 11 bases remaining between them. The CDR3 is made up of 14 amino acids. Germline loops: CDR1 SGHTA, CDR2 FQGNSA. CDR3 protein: CASSLWGIGQPQHF. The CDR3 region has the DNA TGTGCCAGCAGCTTATGGGGAATCGGTCAGCCCCAGCATTTT.

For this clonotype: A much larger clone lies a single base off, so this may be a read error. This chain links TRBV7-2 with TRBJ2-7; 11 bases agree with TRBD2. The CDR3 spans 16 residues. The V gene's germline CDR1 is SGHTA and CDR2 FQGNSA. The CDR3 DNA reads TGTGTCAGCAGCTTAAGGTCTAGCGGGAGGCCGAACGAGCAGTACTTC. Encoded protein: CVSSLRSSGRPNEQYF. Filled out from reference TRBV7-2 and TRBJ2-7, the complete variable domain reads GAGVSQSPSNKVTEKGKDVELRCDPISGHTALYWYRQSLGQGLEFLIYFQGNSAPDKSGLPSDRFSAERTGGSVSTLTIQRTQQEDSAVYLCVSSLRSSGRPNEQYFGPGTRLTVT.

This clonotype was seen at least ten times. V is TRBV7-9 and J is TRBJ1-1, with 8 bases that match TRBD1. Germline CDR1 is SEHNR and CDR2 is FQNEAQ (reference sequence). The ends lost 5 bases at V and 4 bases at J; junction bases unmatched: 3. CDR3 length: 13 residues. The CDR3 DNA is TGTGCCAGCAGCAACGGACAGGGCACTGAAGCTTTCTTT. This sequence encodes CASSNGQGTEAFF.

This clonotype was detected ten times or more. This CDR3 is CASSNTRAGNSPLHF. CDR3 DNA: TGTGCCAGCAGCAATACCAGGGCGGGCAACTCACCCCTCCACTTT. The chain employs TRBV11-2 and TRBJ1-6; D is perhaps TRBD1 (5 bases). The germline CDR1 and CDR2 sequences are SGHAT and FQNNGV. The CDR3 consists of 15 residues. Trimming removed 5 bases at V and 10 bases at J, with 18 bases between.

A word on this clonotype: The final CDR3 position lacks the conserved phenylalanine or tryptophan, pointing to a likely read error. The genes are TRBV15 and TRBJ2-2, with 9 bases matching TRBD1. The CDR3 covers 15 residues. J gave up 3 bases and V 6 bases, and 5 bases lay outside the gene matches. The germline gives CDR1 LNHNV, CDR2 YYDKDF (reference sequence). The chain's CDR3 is CATSRDRVDTGELFV. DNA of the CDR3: TGTGCCACCAGTCGGGACAGGGTAGACACCGGGGAGCTGTTTGTT.

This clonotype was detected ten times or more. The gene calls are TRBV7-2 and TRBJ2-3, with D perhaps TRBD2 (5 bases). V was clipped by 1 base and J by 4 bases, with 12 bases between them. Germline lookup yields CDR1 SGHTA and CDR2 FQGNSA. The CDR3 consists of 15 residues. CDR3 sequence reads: CASSLVVQEADTQYF. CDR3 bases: TGTGCCAGCAGCTTAGTCGTGCAGGAGGCAGATACGCAGTATTTT.

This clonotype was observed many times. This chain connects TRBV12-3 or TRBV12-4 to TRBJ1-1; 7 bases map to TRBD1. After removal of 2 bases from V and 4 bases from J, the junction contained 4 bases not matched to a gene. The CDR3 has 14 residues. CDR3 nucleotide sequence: TGTGCCAGCAGTTTAAGGACAGGAGTCACTGAAGCTTTCTTT. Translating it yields CASSLRTGVTEAFF.

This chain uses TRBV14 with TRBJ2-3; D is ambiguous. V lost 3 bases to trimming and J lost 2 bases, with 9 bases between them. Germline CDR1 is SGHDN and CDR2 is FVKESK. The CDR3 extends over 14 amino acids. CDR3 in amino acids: CASSQIGNTDTQYF. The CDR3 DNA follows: TGTGCCAGCAGCCAGATCGGAAACACAGATACGCAGTATTTT.

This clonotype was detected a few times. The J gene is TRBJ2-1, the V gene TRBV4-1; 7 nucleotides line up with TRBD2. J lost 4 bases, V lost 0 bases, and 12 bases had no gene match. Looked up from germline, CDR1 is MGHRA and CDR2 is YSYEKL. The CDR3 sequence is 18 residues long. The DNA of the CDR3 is TGCGCCAGCAGCCAAGATGTCGTACCGGGAGGAAATTACAATGAGCAGTTCTTC. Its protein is CASSQDVVPGGNYNEQFF.

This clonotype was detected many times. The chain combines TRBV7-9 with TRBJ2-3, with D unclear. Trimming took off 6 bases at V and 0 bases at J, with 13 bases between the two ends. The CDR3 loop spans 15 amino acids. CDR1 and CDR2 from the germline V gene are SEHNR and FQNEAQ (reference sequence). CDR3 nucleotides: TGTGCCAGCAGGGCGACAAGAGCTAGCACAGATACGCAGTATTTT. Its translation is CASRATRASTDTQYF. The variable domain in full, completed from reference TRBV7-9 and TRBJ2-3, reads DTGVSQNPRHKITKRGQNVTFRCDPISEHNRLYWYRQTLGQGPEFLTYFQNEAQLEKSRLLSDRFSAERPKGSFSTLEIQRTEQGDSAMYLCASRATRASTDTQYFGPGTRLTVL.

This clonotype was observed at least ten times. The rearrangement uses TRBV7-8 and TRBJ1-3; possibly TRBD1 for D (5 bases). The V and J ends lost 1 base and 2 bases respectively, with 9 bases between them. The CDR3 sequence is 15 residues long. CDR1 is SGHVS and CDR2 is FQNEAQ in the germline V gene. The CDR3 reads CASSLEAGTGNTIYF. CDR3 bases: TGTGCCAGCAGCTTAGAAGCAGGGACTGGAAACACCATATATTTT.

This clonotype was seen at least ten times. CDR3 bases: TGTGCCAGCAGCGCCGGGACACGGGTAGATACGCAGTATTTT. Protein: CASSAGTRVDTQYF. The chain couples TRBV11-2 to TRBJ2-3, with D tentatively TRBD1 (6 bases). Trimming removed 5 bases from V and 5 bases from J, with 14 bases in between. The CDR3 sequence is 14 residues long. CDR1 is SGHAT and CDR2 is FQNNGV in the germline V gene.

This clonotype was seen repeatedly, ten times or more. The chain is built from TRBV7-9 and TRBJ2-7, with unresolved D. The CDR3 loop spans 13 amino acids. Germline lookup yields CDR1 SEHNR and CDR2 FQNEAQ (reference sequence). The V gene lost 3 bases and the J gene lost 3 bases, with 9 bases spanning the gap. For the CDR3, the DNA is TGTGCCAGCAGCTTTCCCGCGGACTACGAGCAGTACTTC. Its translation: CASSFPADYEQYF.

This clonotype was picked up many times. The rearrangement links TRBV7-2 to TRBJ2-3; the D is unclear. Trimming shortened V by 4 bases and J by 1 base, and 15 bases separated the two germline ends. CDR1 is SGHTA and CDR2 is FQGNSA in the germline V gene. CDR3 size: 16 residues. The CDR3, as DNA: TGTGCCAGCAGCTCTGGGATCATGGCAGGCACAGATACGCAGTATTTT. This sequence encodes CASSSGIMAGTDTQYF.

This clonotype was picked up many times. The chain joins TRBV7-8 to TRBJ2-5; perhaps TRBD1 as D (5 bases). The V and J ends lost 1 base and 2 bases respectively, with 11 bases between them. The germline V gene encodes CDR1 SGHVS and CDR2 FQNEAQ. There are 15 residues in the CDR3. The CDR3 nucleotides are TGTGCCAGCAGCTTAGGGGCAGGGTTGCAAGAGACCCAGTACTTC. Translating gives CASSLGAGLQETQYF.

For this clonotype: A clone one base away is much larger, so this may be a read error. This CDR3 reads CASNEKLSF. The DNA for the CDR3 is TGTGCCAGCAATGAAAAACTGTCTTTT. V is TRBV7-2 and J is TRBJ1-4; D remains ambiguous. This CDR3 has 9 residues. CDR1 and CDR2 from the germline V gene are SGHTA and FQGNSA. The variable domain in full, completed from reference TRBV7-2 and TRBJ1-4, reads GAGVSQSPSNKVTEKGKDVELRCDPISGHTALYWYRQSLGQGLEFLIYFQGNSAPDKSGLPSDRFSAERTGGSVSTLTIQRTQQEDSAVYLCASNEKLSFGSGTQLSVL.

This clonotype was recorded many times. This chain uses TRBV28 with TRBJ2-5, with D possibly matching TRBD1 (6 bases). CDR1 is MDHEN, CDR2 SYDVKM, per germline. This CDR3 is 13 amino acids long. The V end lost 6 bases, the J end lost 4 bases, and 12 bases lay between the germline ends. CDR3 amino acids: CASSRQDRETQYF. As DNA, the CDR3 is TGTGCCAGCAGCCGACAGGATCGAGAGACCCAGTACTTC.

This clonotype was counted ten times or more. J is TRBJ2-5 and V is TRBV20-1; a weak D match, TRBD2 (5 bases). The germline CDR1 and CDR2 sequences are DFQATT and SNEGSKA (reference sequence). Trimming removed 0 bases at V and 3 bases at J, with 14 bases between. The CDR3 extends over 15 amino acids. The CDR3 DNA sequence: TGCAGTGCTAGAGATTACGGGGTCCCTGAAGAGACCCAGTACTTC. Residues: CSARDYGVPEETQYF.

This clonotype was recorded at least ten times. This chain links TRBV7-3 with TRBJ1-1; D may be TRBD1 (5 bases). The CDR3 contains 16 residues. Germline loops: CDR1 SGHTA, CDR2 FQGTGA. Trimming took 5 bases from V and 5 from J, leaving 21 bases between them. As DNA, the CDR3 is TGTGCCAGCAGCCTTAACGGGGCGGACTTTAGGACTGAAGCTTTCTTT. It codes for CASSLNGADFRTEAFF.